What follows are 27 T cell receptor beta chains derived from one specimen sequenced in a study of vaccination effects on CD4 cells after COVID-19. These receptors lack a known antigen. The data were produced by immunoSEQ multiplex PCR, yet TCRdb's version contains in-frame clones alone and is incomplete. The table has fewer than 25,000 clones, 70% to 75% seen once; the top ten hold 6.5% to 8%. Antigen-specific CD4+ T cell clonotypes were called by their expansion after viral peptide-pool culture in ViraFEST. Once cultured for roughly nine days, the cells underwent separation to obtain CD4+ T cells. Two doses of BNT162b2 or mRNA-1273 vaccine were administered to participants. Sequencing was performed on CD4+ T cells from PBMCs cultured with SARS-CoV-2 spike peptides, taken after COVID-19 vaccination. Source of these receptors: a human donor who received a COVID-19 vaccine.

V is TRBV29-1 and J is TRBJ1-1, with D possibly matching TRBD1 (5 bases). Per germline, CDR1 SQVTM and CDR2 ANQGSEA. The CDR3 extends over 16 amino acids. V dropped 7 bases and J dropped 5 bases, with 26 bases sitting between them. The CDR3, as DNA: TGCAGCGCCCACCCCGGACAACAATCCAGAGGGACTGAAGCTTTCTTT. This translates into CSAHPGQQSRGTEAFF.

The gene calls are TRBV20-1 and TRBJ1-6; D is unresolved. The CDR3 contains 13 residues. Trimming took off 3 bases at V and 7 bases at J, with 10 bases between the two ends. Germline V CDR1 and CDR2: DFQATT, SNEGSKA (reference sequence). DNA of the CDR3: TGCAGTGCTAGTGTAGGTAGAAATTCACCCCTCCACTTT. Residues: CSASVGRNSPLHF.

The chain employs TRBV19 and TRBJ2-7; 11 nucleotides match TRBD2. J was trimmed by 5 bases and V by 5 bases; bases with no gene match: 8. There are 15 residues in the CDR3. Germline V gene data show CDR1 as LNHDA and CDR2 as SQIVND (reference sequence). CDR3 bases: TGTGCCAGTAGTCCACCTAGCGGGGGGCCCAACGAGCAGTACTTC. Its protein is CASSPPSGGPNEQYF.

V gene TRBV19 combines with J gene TRBJ2-5; 9 positions agree with TRBD2. V was pared by 3 bases and J by 1 base, with 6 bases of the junction left unmatched. Germline lookup yields CDR1 LNHDA and CDR2 SQIVND (reference sequence). This CDR3 spans 16 amino acids. CDR3 loop: CASSIGLAGFQETQYF. In DNA, the CDR3 is TGTGCCAGTAGTATCGGGCTAGCGGGGTTCCAAGAGACCCAGTACTTC.

V is TRBV12-3 or TRBV12-4 and J is TRBJ2-1; D call uncertain. CDR3 length: 13 amino acids. V lost 2 bases and J lost 5, with 7 bases in between. The CDR3: CASSLMSDNEQFF. As DNA, the CDR3 is TGTGCCAGCAGTTTAATGAGTGACAATGAGCAGTTCTTC.

The chain employs TRBV2 and TRBJ2-5; TRBD2 is a possible D gene (5 bases). Trimming shortened V by 4 bases and J by 2 bases, and 11 bases separated the two germline ends. Germline V gene data show CDR1 as SNHLY and CDR2 as FYNNEI. The CDR3 covers 14 residues. The chain's CDR3 is CASSGLSEQETQYF. The CDR3 nucleotides read TGTGCCAGCAGTGGACTTAGCGAGCAAGAGACCCAGTACTTC.

A few counts support this clone. The rearrangement links TRBV6-5 to TRBJ1-2; possible D gene TRBD1, 5 bases. The CDR3 consists of 15 residues. CDR1 is MNHEY and CDR2 is SVGAGI in the germline V gene. Deletions cut 2 bases from V and 1 base from J, with 11 bases between. CDR3 bases: TGTGCCAGCAGTTACACCGGGACGGTTAACTATGGCTACACCTTC. It encodes CASSYTGTVNYGYTF.

The chain uses TRBV5-1 and TRBJ1-3; D remains unclear. V lost 4 bases and J 0 bases, leaving 14 bases between the germline ends. The CDR3 totals 16 residues. CDR1 and CDR2 from the germline V gene are SGHRS and YFSETQ. CDR3 nucleotide sequence: TGCGCCAGCAGCGCCTCGCTACTGCTCTCTGGAAACACCATATATTTT. This encodes CASSASLLLSGNTIYF. Full variable domain (remainder filled in from reference TRBV5-1 and TRBJ1-3): KAGVTQTPRYLIKTRGQQVTLSCSPISGHRSVSWYQQTPGQGLQFLFEYFSETQRNKGNFPGRFSGRQFSNSRSEMNVSTLELGDSALYLCASSASLLLSGNTIYFGEGSWLTVV.

CDR3: CASSTYRGGGYTF. The CDR3, as DNA: TGTGCCAGCAGCACATACAGGGGTGGTGGCTACACCTTC. The rearrangement uses TRBV12-3 or TRBV12-4 and TRBJ1-2; 7 bases line up with TRBD1. V lost 6 bases to trimming and J lost 7 bases; unmatched junction nucleotides: 8. This CDR3 has 13 amino acids.

The chain employs TRBV7-9 and TRBJ1-2, with 9 nucleotides matching TRBD1. The germline V gene encodes CDR1 SEHNR and CDR2 FQNEAQ (reference sequence). CDR3 length: 14 residues. J gave up 2 bases and V 5 bases, and 3 bases lay outside the gene matches. The CDR3 sequence: CASSPTGGNYGYTF. CDR3 coding DNA: TGTGCCAGCAGCCCGACAGGGGGGAACTATGGCTACACCTTC.

This chain uses TRBV7-6 with TRBJ1-2; D remains unclear. The germline V gene has CDR1 SGHVS and CDR2 FNYEAQ. This CDR3 is built from 13 residues. Trimming left V 1 base short and J 7 bases short, with 10 bases between. The CDR3: CASSLVTGGGYTF. DNA for the CDR3: TGTGCCAGCAGCTTAGTAACGGGAGGTGGCTACACCTTC.

This clone was detected once. The J gene is TRBJ2-3, the V gene TRBV30, with a weak D call TRBD2 (5 bases). V lost 0 bases and J lost 2, with 15 bases in between. Germline V CDR1 and CDR2: GTSNPN, SVGIG (reference sequence). The CDR3 is 16 amino acids. CDR3 region: CAWSVRDRRITDTQYF. In nucleotides, the CDR3 is TGTGCCTGGAGTGTCCGGGATAGACGTATCACAGATACGCAGTATTTT.

The CDR3 reads CASSWARGRDTQYF. As DNA, the CDR3 is TGTGCCAGCAGTTGGGCCAGGGGGCGGGATACGCAGTATTTT. The chain is built from TRBV6-2 or TRBV6-3 and TRBJ2-3; 8 bases align to TRBD1. CDR3 size: 14 residues. Germline loops: CDR1 MNHEY, CDR2 SVGEGT. V dropped 4 bases and J dropped 6; count of bases not matched to a gene: 6.

The chain employs TRBV25-1 and TRBJ2-7; no firm D call. Trimming removed 4 bases at V and 3 bases at J, with 4 bases between. CDR3 length: 11 amino acids. Germline V gene data show CDR1 as MGHDK and CDR2 as SYGVNS. The CDR3 nucleotides are TGTGCCAGCAGTGGGTTCTACGAGCAGTACTTC. As protein: CASSGFYEQYF.

This clone was counted a few times. The chain is built from TRBV4-1 and TRBJ2-1, with 10 bases fitting TRBD2. Per germline, CDR1 MGHRA and CDR2 YSYEKL. Losses at the gene ends were 4 bases for V and 10 bases for J; bases not matched to a gene: 10. This CDR3 contains 15 residues. The CDR3 loop is CASSPSGSFLGEQFF. Written as DNA, the CDR3 is TGCGCCAGCAGCCCTAGCGGGAGCTTCCTTGGCGAGCAGTTCTTC.

This clone came up a few times. The chain combines TRBV3-1 (or the pseudogene TRBV3-2) with TRBJ2-6; tentative D call: TRBD1 (6 bases). CDR3 length: 17 amino acids. Trimming removed 2 bases at V and 3 bases at J, with 14 bases between. CDR1 and CDR2 from the germline V gene are LGHDT and YNNKEL (reference sequence). The CDR3 protein is CASSQTSGALGANVLTF. The CDR3 coding sequence is TGTGCCAGCAGCCAAACCTCAGGGGCGCTTGGGGCCAACGTCCTGACTTTC.

This clone was seen only a few times. The gene calls are TRBV4-2 and TRBJ1-2; D is possibly TRBD1 (6 bases). V lost 2 bases to trimming and J lost 5 bases, with 12 bases between them. CDR3 size: 14 residues. Germline CDR1 is LGHNA and CDR2 is YNFKEQ. The CDR3 nucleotides are TGTGCCAGCAGCCAACGGCAACAGGGTTATGGCTACACCTTC. Its translation is CASSQRQQGYGYTF.

The rearrangement uses TRBV11-3 and TRBJ2-1; 10 bases fit TRBD2. The CDR3 runs 15 residues. CDR1 and CDR2 from the germline V gene are SGHNT and YENEEA. V shed 0 bases and J 4 bases; nucleotides not matched to a gene: 0. The CDR3 nucleotides are TGTGCCAGCAGCTTAGAAGCGGGAGGGTACAATGAGCAGTTCTTC. Protein sequence: CASSLEAGGYNEQFF.

This clone has a handful of counts. The chain uses TRBV10-3 and TRBJ1-2, with 9 bases aligning to TRBD1. The CDR3 covers 14 residues. The V gene end was trimmed by 6 bases and the J gene end by 4 bases; junction bases not matched to a gene: 6. The V gene's germline CDR1 is ENHRY and CDR2 SYGVKD. DNA of the CDR3: TGTGCCATCAGGGGGGACAGGGAGGCCTATGGCTACACCTTC. This encodes CAIRGDREAYGYTF.

The V and J genes are TRBV9 and TRBJ2-2, with TRBD2 matching 11 bases. This CDR3 comprises 16 residues. Germline CDR1 is SGDLS and CDR2 is YYNGEE. The V gene end was trimmed by 1 base and the J gene end by 8 bases; junction bases not matched to a gene: 7. The CDR3 protein is CASSVLAGGLSGELFF. In DNA form, the CDR3 reads TGTGCCAGCAGCGTATTAGCGGGGGGGCTTTCAGGGGAGCTGTTTTTT.

The chain links TRBV5-1 to TRBJ2-7; 7 bases are shared with TRBD2. CDR3 length equals 16 residues. Per germline, CDR1 SGHRS and CDR2 YFSETQ. After removal of 2 bases from V and 0 bases from J, the junction contained 8 bases not matched to a gene. The CDR3 sequence is CASSFTLGGSSYEQYF. The DNA for the CDR3 is TGCGCCAGCAGCTTCACCCTGGGCGGGAGCTCCTACGAGCAGTACTTC. The full variable domain, in which reference TRBV5-1 and TRBJ2-7 provide the parts outside the CDR3, is KAGVTQTPRYLIKTRGQQVTLSCSPISGHRSVSWYQQTPGQGLQFLFEYFSETQRNKGNFPGRFSGRQFSNSRSEMNVSTLELGDSALYLCASSFTLGGSSYEQYFGPGTRLTVT.

The chain couples TRBV6-4 to TRBJ1-5, with 7 bases matching TRBD1. V lost 2 bases to trimming and J lost 5 bases; unmatched junction nucleotides: 6. This CDR3 comprises 15 residues. Germline-derived CDR1 and CDR2 are MRHNA and SNTAGT. The CDR3 protein is CASSDPGQLHQPQHF. DNA for the CDR3: TGTGCCAGCAGTGACCCGGGACAGCTCCATCAGCCCCAGCATTTT.

A single count supports this clone. The chain is built from TRBV5-1 and TRBJ2-1; D unresolved. Trimming left V 0 bases short and J 8 bases short, with 12 bases between. Germline lookup yields CDR1 SGHRS and CDR2 YFSETQ. The CDR3 has 14 amino acids. CDR3 in DNA: TGCGCCAGCAGCTTGGGGAGTGTTATGGATGAGCAGTTCTTC. This encodes CASSLGSVMDEQFF.

The chain carries TRBV3-1 (or the pseudogene TRBV3-2) and TRBJ2-3; 12 positions match TRBD2. J gave up 1 base and V 4 bases, and 6 bases lay outside the gene matches. Germline V lookup: CDR1 LGHDT, CDR2 YNNKEL (reference sequence). This CDR3 spans 17 amino acids. Here the CDR3 reads CASSLGLAGRGTDTQYF. The CDR3 DNA reads TGTGCCAGCAGCCTCGGACTAGCGGGACGAGGCACAGATACGCAGTATTTT.

The genes are TRBV10-3 and TRBJ2-3, with D maybe TRBD1 (9 bases). Germline CDR1 and CDR2: ENHRY and SYGVKD. The CDR3 length is 15 residues. The V end lost 11 bases, the J end lost 3 bases, and 21 bases lay between the germline ends. As DNA, the CDR3 is TGTGCCGCCGGGGGGGGACAGGGAGTAACAGATACGCAGTATTTT. Amino acids: CAAGGGQGVTDTQYF.

CDR3 sequence: CASSPAYEQYF. The DNA for the CDR3 is TGTGCCAGCAGCCCGGCCTACGAGCAGTACTTC. This chain connects TRBV11-2 to TRBJ2-7, with unresolved D. V lost 5 bases and J 2 bases, leaving 4 bases between the germline ends. The germline gives CDR1 SGHAT, CDR2 FQNNGV. This CDR3 comprises 11 residues.

This sequence joins TRBV7-8 and TRBJ1-1; D unclear. Per germline, CDR1 SGHVS and CDR2 FQNEAQ. V lost 1 base and J lost 3, with 15 bases in between. CDR3 size: 16 residues. The CDR3 nucleotides read TGTGCCAGCAGCTTAGGATCAGACGGAAGGGACACTGAAGCTTTCTTT. Residues: CASSLGSDGRDTEAFF.